The 6 T cell receptor beta chains below all came from one sample that was sequenced in a study of cytomegalovirus exposure and HLA in healthy donors (TCRdb year 2017). The library was obtained by the immunoSEQ multiplex PCR assay. For the multiplex PCR, a mixture combining 60 forward primers for TCR Vbeta segments and 13 reverse primers for TCR Jbeta segments was used. The table was pulled from immuneACCESS by TCRdb, which kept in-frame rearrangements only. Such tables lose some clones; where checked, under half of the loss comes from unresolved V genes, and the rest has no known cause. In all, the sample holds 180,000 or so clones, and about 81% of those were seen once. Jointly, the top ten make up 1.5% of the sample. Sequencing used PBMCs. The origin of the receptors is a middle-aged man in good health and CMV-seronegative.

The chain recombines TRBV13 with TRBJ2-7, with 11 bases aligning to TRBD2. The CDR3 spans 16 residues. After removal of 2 bases from V and 0 bases from J, the junction contained 3 bases not matched to a gene. Germline-derived CDR1 and CDR2 are PRHDT and FYEKMQ (reference sequence). CDR3 sequence (DNA): TGTGCCAGCAGCTTAATGACTAGCGGGAACTCCTACGAGCAGTACTTC. Residues: CASSLMTSGNSYEQYF.

The rearrangement joins TRBV9 to TRBJ2-7, with TRBD2 identical over 8 bases. Per germline, CDR1 SGDLS and CDR2 YYNGEE. V shed 3 bases and J 0 bases; nucleotides not matched to a gene: 5. This CDR3 has 15 amino acids. The CDR3 is CASSESGTSSYEQYF. CDR3 in DNA: TGTGCCAGCAGCGAATCCGGGACTAGCTCCTACGAGCAGTACTTC.

CDR3 nucleotides: TGCAGCGTTAGCGGAGGTAGGGGGAGACCTTGGCAGTTCTTC. Translation: CSVSGGRGRPWQFF. This rearrangement joins TRBV29-1 to TRBJ2-1; tentative D call: TRBD1 (6 bases). Germline V gene lookup returns CDR1 SQVTM and CDR2 ANQGSEA. Trimming cost V 5 bases and J 12 bases, with 23 bases left between them. The CDR3 length is 14 residues.

V and J are TRBV7-2 and TRBJ2-7; 7 bases map to TRBD2. This CDR3 comprises 12 residues. V was pared by 3 bases and J by 6 bases, with 2 bases of the junction left unmatched. CDR1 is SGHTA, CDR2 FQGNSA, per germline. CDR3 protein: CASSLTSLEQYF. CDR3 coding DNA: TGTGCCAGCAGCTTGACTAGCCTCGAGCAGTACTTC.

V gene TRBV7-2 combines with J gene TRBJ1-1, with 7 bases matching TRBD1. The length of the CDR3 is 16 residues. Germline CDR1 SGHTA, CDR2 FQGNSA. V gave up 1 base and J gave up 0 bases; unmatched junction bases: 5. The CDR3 loop is CASSLGGGTVNTEAFF. For the CDR3, the DNA is TGTGCCAGCAGCTTAGGAGGTGGGACAGTGAACACTGAAGCTTTCTTT.

The chain carries TRBV6-1 and TRBJ1-4, with TRBD1 as a possible D gene (5 bases). The V and J ends lost 6 bases and 8 bases respectively, with 13 bases between them. Germline V gives CDR1 MNHNS, CDR2 SASEGT. This CDR3 contains 13 residues. The CDR3 region has the DNA TGTGCCAGCAGCGGACCCTGGGGCGAAAAACTGTTTTTT. This sequence encodes CASSGPWGEKLFF.